Following are 20 T cell receptor beta chains from one sample sequenced in a study of T cells in Graves' hyperthyroidism and ophthalmopathy. TCR beta CDR3 regions were amplified from RNA transcripts. Carried out on the TCR CDR3, a first-round RT-PCR used the HTBI primer set. One entry per CDR3 protein results from TCRdb running MiXCR on the multiplex PCR reads. The sample includes fewer than 400,000 distinct CDR3 sequences, around 15% of them seen just once. Sequencing was carried out using blood. The receptor set was obtained from a man aged 45-60 years with Graves' ophthalmopathy.

Worth noting for this clonotype: A junction boundary mismatches the germline segment, possibly from a read error. The chain carries TRBV6-1 and TRBJ2-1; 10 bases fit TRBD2. Per germline, CDR1 MNHNS and CDR2 SASEGT. The CDR3 contains 14 residues. This chain's CDR3 is CASRPGTSAPSRLF. DNA for the CDR3: TGTGCCAGCAGACCCGGGACTAGCGCGCCGTCGCGACTCTTC.

Many counts were recorded for this clonotype. Here the CDR3 reads CASSPYTGTGRYEQYF. CDR3 DNA sequence: TGTGCCAGCAGCCCGTACACCGGGACAGGACGGTACGAGCAGTACTTC. The chain has TRBV3-1 and TRBJ2-7; TRBD1 agrees at 8 bases. The CDR3 covers 16 residues. The V gene's germline CDR1 is LGHDT and CDR2 YNNKEL (reference sequence). V trimming: 4 bases; J trimming: 4 bases; junction bases outside the gene matches: 12.

This clonotype was detected a few times. The CDR3 loop reads CASKREGSSDTQYF. The CDR3 DNA sequence: TGTGCCAGCAAGCGGGAGGGGAGTTCAGATACGCAGTATTTT. The J gene is TRBJ2-3, the V gene TRBV7-2; 10 bases are shared with TRBD2. The V segment lost 7 bases and the J segment 4 bases; nucleotides outside the gene matches: 5. This CDR3 region has 14 residues. Germline V lookup: CDR1 SGHTA, CDR2 FQGNSA.

This clonotype has ten or more counts. The chain links TRBV7-9 to TRBJ2-7; 10 positions agree with TRBD1. The germline V gene encodes CDR1 SEHNR and CDR2 FQNEAQ (reference sequence). Trimming at V came to 3 bases and at J to 0 bases, leaving 2 bases not matched to a gene. The CDR3 loop spans 15 amino acids. The CDR3 DNA reads TGTGCCAGCAGCTTCGGACAGGGGGGCTCCTACGAGCAGTACTTC. The encoded protein is CASSFGQGGSYEQYF.

The chain has TRBV6-2 or TRBV6-3 and TRBJ2-3; 15 bases fit TRBD2. The J segment lost 2 bases and the V segment lost 5 bases, leaving 5 bases of the junction unmatched. Germline lookup yields CDR1 MNHEY and CDR2 SVGEGT. The length of the CDR3 is 17 residues. The CDR3 sequence: CASSGLAGGFHTDTQYF. The CDR3 bases are TGTGCCAGCAGTGGACTAGCGGGAGGGTTCCACACAGATACGCAGTATTTT.

This clonotype was detected once. The chain is built from TRBV10-1 and TRBJ1-6, with D perhaps TRBD1 (6 bases). Looked up from germline, CDR1 is WNHNN and CDR2 is SYGVQD (reference sequence). V gave up 8 bases and J gave up 4 bases, with 9 bases separating them. CDR3 size: 13 residues. Here the CDR3 reads CASRDNYNSPLHF. CDR3 nucleotide sequence: TGCGCCAGCCGGGACAATTATAATTCACCCCTCCACTTT.

This clonotype has a handful of counts. The chain is built from TRBV20-1 and TRBJ2-1; 9 nucleotides align to TRBD1. Germline loops: CDR1 DFQATT, CDR2 SNEGSKA (reference sequence). The CDR3 sequence is 14 residues long. J lost 6 bases, V lost 6 bases, and 9 bases had no gene match. CDR3 sequence (DNA): TGCAGTGCAGGCGGGACAGGGATTTTCAATGAGCAGTTCTTC. It translates to CSAGGTGIFNEQFF.

This clonotype has a count of ten or more. The rearrangement uses TRBV12-3 or TRBV12-4 and TRBJ1-2; D is possibly TRBD1 (5 bases). Between the trimmed V and J ends, which lost 4 bases and 7 bases, there was a span of 7 bases. The CDR3 runs 11 residues. CDR3 DNA sequence: TGTGCCAGCAGTTACGGGACTGGCTACACCTTC. Its translation: CASSYGTGYTF.

This chain links TRBV7-2 with TRBJ1-1; D gene ambiguous. The CDR3 has 13 residues. Germline V lookup: CDR1 SGHTA, CDR2 FQGNSA. Trimming took off 1 base at V and 7 bases at J, with 10 bases between the two ends. As DNA, the CDR3 is TGTGCCAGCAGCTTAGTGAGTAACGGTGAAGCTTTCTTT. It encodes CASSLVSNGEAFF. The full variable domain, its missing parts supplied by reference TRBV7-2 and TRBJ1-1, is GAGVSQSPSNKVTEKGKDVELRCDPISGHTALYWYRQSLGQGLEFLIYFQGNSAPDKSGLPSDRFSAERTGGSVSTLTIQRTQQEDSAVYLCASSLVSNGEAFFGQGTRLTVV.

This clonotype occurred once. The chain combines TRBV19 with TRBJ2-5; tentatively, D is TRBD1 (5 bases). Germline V gene sequence: CDR1 LNHDA, CDR2 SQIVND (reference sequence). Trimming left V 5 bases short and J 2 bases short, with 15 bases between. This CDR3 region has 15 residues. CDR3 amino acids: CASSVKSGQQETQYF. In DNA, the CDR3 is TGTGCCAGTAGTGTTAAGTCAGGACAACAAGAGACCCAGTACTTC.

This clonotype was recorded many times. V is TRBV6-1 and J is TRBJ1-1, with TRBD1 matching 7 bases. Germline CDR1 and CDR2: MNHNS and SASEGT. The CDR3 totals 13 residues. After removal of 7 bases from V and 0 bases from J, the junction contained 2 bases not matched to a gene. This chain's CDR3 is CASKGQLNTEAFF. DNA of the CDR3: TGTGCCAGCAAGGGACAGCTGAACACTGAAGCTTTCTTT.

V is TRBV29-1 and J is TRBJ2-2, with 7 positions matching TRBD2. The CDR3 consists of 12 residues. V was clipped by 5 bases and J by 7 bases; unmatched bases: 4. Germline V gives CDR1 SQVTM, CDR2 ANQGSEA. This CDR3 reads CSVRGVGGELFF. CDR3 bases: TGCAGCGTTCGGGGGGTCGGCGGGGAGCTGTTTTTT.

Many counts were recorded for this clonotype. J is TRBJ1-5 and V is TRBV27; D is undetermined. This CDR3 region has 16 residues. The V and J ends lost 5 bases and 0 bases respectively, with 14 bases between them. Germline V gene lookup returns CDR1 MNHEY and CDR2 SMNVEV (reference sequence). The CDR3 sequence is CASSLGGSYSNQPQHF. In DNA form, the CDR3 reads TGTGCCAGCAGTCTTGGCGGTTCCTATAGCAATCAGCCCCAGCATTTT.

This clonotype was recorded at least ten times. The V call is TRBV9, the J call TRBJ2-5; 8 bases agree with TRBD1. The CDR3 is 16 amino acids. Looked up from germline, CDR1 is SGDLS and CDR2 is YYNGEE. The trim removed 2 bases at V and 5 bases at J, leaving 11 bases unmatched. The CDR3 is CASSVFQGAVGETQYF. The CDR3 DNA sequence: TGTGCCAGCAGCGTTTTCCAGGGGGCAGTCGGGGAGACCCAGTACTTC.

This clonotype was counted at least ten times. The chain joins TRBV3-1 to TRBJ2-7; 10 positions agree with TRBD2. Germline assignment: CDR1 LGHDT and CDR2 YNNKEL (reference sequence). The J segment lost 6 bases and the V segment lost 6 bases, leaving 8 bases of the junction unmatched. CDR3 size: 14 residues. The CDR3 spells CASSRTSGDGEQYF. In DNA form, the CDR3 reads TGTGCCAGCAGTCGAACTAGCGGGGATGGCGAGCAGTACTTC.

This clonotype was seen at least ten times. This sequence joins TRBV6-1 and TRBJ1-1, with TRBD1 matching over 8 bases. V was clipped by 5 bases and J by 5 bases; unmatched bases: 10. From germline, CDR1 is MNHNS and CDR2 SASEGT. CDR3 length: 15 amino acids. The CDR3 protein is CASSLRQGRRTEAFF. The CDR3 region has the DNA TGTGCCAGCAGTCTTCGACAGGGGAGGAGGACTGAAGCTTTCTTT.

This clonotype has at least ten counts. The V gene is TRBV5-5, the J gene TRBJ1-2, with TRBD1 as a possible D gene (5 bases). The germline CDR1 and CDR2 sequences are SGHKS and YYEKEE (reference sequence). This CDR3 spans 14 amino acids. Between the trimmed V and J ends, which lost 0 bases and 4 bases, there was a span of 10 bases. CDR3: CASSLARDPYGYTF. CDR3 nucleotides: TGTGCCAGCAGCTTGGCGAGGGACCCCTATGGCTACACCTTC.

This clonotype was observed many times. This chain joins TRBV7-9 and TRBJ2-3; D possibly corresponds to TRBD2 (5 bases). The ends were cut back, 2 bases at V and 1 base at J, with 13 bases in the middle. The germline CDR1 and CDR2 sequences are SEHNR and FQNEAQ (reference sequence). This CDR3 region has 16 residues. CDR3 sequence reads: CASSLSEGFGTDTQYF. The CDR3 bases are TGTGCCAGCAGCTTAAGTGAGGGATTTGGCACAGATACGCAGTATTTT.

This clonotype occurred many times. The rearrangement joins TRBV24-1 to TRBJ1-5; D not certain. The CDR3 length is 15 residues. The V end was cut by 2 bases, the J end by 1 base, with 8 bases between. Germline assignment: CDR1 KGHDR and CDR2 SFDVKD. The CDR3 nucleotides are TGTGCCACCAGTGATTCCTTTTCAAGCAATCAGCCCCAGCATTTT. It is translated as CATSDSFSSNQPQHF.

This sequence joins TRBV3-1 and TRBJ2-5; TRBD1 is a possible D gene (6 bases). The germline V and J ends were trimmed by 0 bases and 5 bases, with 16 bases remaining between them. Looked up from germline, CDR1 is LGHDT and CDR2 is YNNKEL (reference sequence). This CDR3 spans 16 amino acids. The CDR3 protein is CASSQDILGQGETQYF. The CDR3 nucleotides are TGTGCCAGCAGCCAAGATATTTTGGGGCAGGGGGAGACCCAGTACTTC.